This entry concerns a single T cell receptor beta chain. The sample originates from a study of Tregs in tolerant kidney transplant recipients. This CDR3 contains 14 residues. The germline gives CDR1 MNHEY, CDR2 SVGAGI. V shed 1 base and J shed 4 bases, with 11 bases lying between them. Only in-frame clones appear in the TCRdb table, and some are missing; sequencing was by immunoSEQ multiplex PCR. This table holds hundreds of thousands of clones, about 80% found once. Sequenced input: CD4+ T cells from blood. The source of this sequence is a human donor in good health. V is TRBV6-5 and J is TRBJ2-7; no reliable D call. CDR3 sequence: CASSYYRVGYEQYF. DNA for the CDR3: TGTGCCAGCAGTTACTATAGGGTAGGGTACGAGCAGTACTTC.